The 10 T cell receptor beta chains below come from one sample, sequenced in a study of cytomegalovirus exposure and HLA in healthy donors. PCR was performed using 60 Vbeta and 13 Jbeta primers. Method: immunoSEQ multiplex PCR; TCRdb's copy keeps in-frame clones and lacks some. Altogether about 86,000 clones are present, about 85% being singletons, with the ten largest covering 14% to 15%. The specimen sequenced was PBMCs. The receptors stem from a woman aged 35 to 49 in good health and CMV-seropositive.

This chain uses TRBV9 with TRBJ2-1, with D tentatively TRBD2 (5 bases). V was clipped by 0 bases and J by 6 bases, with 19 bases between them. Germline CDR1 and CDR2: SGDLS and YYNGEE. This CDR3 is built from 17 residues. CDR3 region: CASSVGRLGFEVNEQFF. CDR3 coding DNA: TGTGCCAGCAGCGTAGGGAGGCTAGGTTTTGAGGTCAATGAGCAGTTCTTC.

This clone was picked up one time. Other DNA sequences in the sample encode the same CDR3. The V call is TRBV6-1, the J call TRBJ1-1, with TRBD1 as a possible D gene (5 bases). V was shortened by 4 bases and J by 0 bases, with 18 bases between the two germline ends. The CDR3 runs 17 residues. From germline, CDR1 is MNHNS and CDR2 SASEGT. CDR3 nucleotides: TGTGCCAGCAGTGGGAGAGGGGACTTGAGCTTGAACACTGAAGCTTTCTTT. Translating gives CASSGRGDLSLNTEAFF.

The chain carries TRBV5-4 and TRBJ2-5; 8 nucleotides line up with TRBD1. CDR3 length: 16 amino acids. V was pared by 3 bases and J by 5 bases, with 12 bases of the junction left unmatched. Germline CDR1 and CDR2: SGHNT and YYREEE (reference sequence). CDR3 nucleotide sequence: TGTGCCAGCAGCTCGGACAGGGTCGAAACCGGGGAGACCCAGTACTTC. Encoded protein: CASSSDRVETGETQYF.

The V gene is TRBV12-5, the J gene TRBJ2-1; 8 nucleotides line up with TRBD2. Germline V gives CDR1 LGHNT, CDR2 FRNRAP. The CDR3 totals 14 residues. The V gene end was trimmed by 6 bases and the J gene end by 15 bases; junction bases not matched to a gene: 16. This chain's CDR3 is CASGPGGGPRSWFF. The CDR3 coding sequence is TGTGCTAGTGGCCCCGGGGGGGGGCCCCGGAGTTGGTTCTTC.

The chain uses TRBV19 and TRBJ1-5; no firm D call. Trimming took off 1 base at V and 0 bases at J, with 7 bases between the two ends. Germline values: CDR1 LNHDA, CDR2 SQIVND (reference sequence). The CDR3 consists of 15 residues. In nucleotides, the CDR3 is TGTGCCAGTAGTATAGGAGGGTATAGCAATCAGCCCCAGCATTTT. Protein product: CASSIGGYSNQPQHF. Based on the CDR3 plus reference TRBV19 and TRBJ1-5, the full variable domain is DGGITQSPKYLFRKEGQNVTLSCEQNLNHDAMYWYRQDPGQGLRLIYYSQIVNDFQKGDIAEGYSVSREKKESFPLTVTSAQKNPTAFYLCASSIGGYSNQPQHFGDGTRLSIL.

The chain links TRBV4-2 to TRBJ1-3; maybe TRBD1 (5 bases). The germline CDR1 and CDR2 sequences are LGHNA and YNFKEQ. Deletions cut 3 bases from V and 3 bases from J, with 9 bases between. This CDR3 spans 14 amino acids. CDR3 loop: CASSQTGDGNTIYF. As DNA, the CDR3 is TGTGCCAGCAGCCAGACGGGGGATGGAAACACCATATATTTT.

CDR3 region: CASSVGPGTGEEQYF. CDR3 DNA: TGTGCCAGCAGCGTAGGGCCCGGGACAGGGGAAGAGCAGTACTTC. The chain links TRBV9 to TRBJ2-7, with 10 bases aligning to TRBD1. Germline V CDR1 and CDR2: SGDLS, YYNGEE. J was trimmed by 7 bases and V by 0 bases; bases with no gene match: 7. The CDR3 covers 15 residues.

As regards this clone: The sample holds other DNA sequences that translate to the same CDR3. The gene calls are TRBV5-1 and TRBJ2-7; the match to TRBD1 covers 7 bases. The CDR3 is made up of 12 amino acids. Germline lookup yields CDR1 SGHRS and CDR2 YFSETQ. The junction had 3 bases not matched to a gene; V was cut back by 4 bases and J by 5 bases. Written as DNA, the CDR3 is TGCGCCAGCAGCCGAACAGGGGACGAGCAGTACTTC. Translation gives CASSRTGDEQYF.

This clone was detected only a few times. The chain joins TRBV5-1 to TRBJ1-1; D might be TRBD1 (5 bases). The V gene lost 0 bases and the J gene lost 0 bases, with 6 bases spanning the gap. This CDR3 spans 14 amino acids. Germline-derived CDR1 and CDR2 are SGHRS and YFSETQ. This CDR3 reads CASSLEGVNTEAFF. The CDR3 DNA sequence: TGCGCCAGCAGCTTGGAAGGGGTGAACACTGAAGCTTTCTTT.

The V gene is TRBV29-1, the J gene TRBJ2-7, with a tentative D call TRBD1 (6 bases). The V end lost 3 bases, the J end lost 3 bases, and 15 bases lay between the germline ends. The CDR3 spans 14 residues. CDR1 and CDR2 from the germline V gene are SQVTM and ANQGSEA. The CDR3 sequence: CSVEGQGIGYEQYF. In nucleotides, the CDR3 is TGCAGCGTTGAGGGTCAGGGGATCGGCTACGAGCAGTACTTC.